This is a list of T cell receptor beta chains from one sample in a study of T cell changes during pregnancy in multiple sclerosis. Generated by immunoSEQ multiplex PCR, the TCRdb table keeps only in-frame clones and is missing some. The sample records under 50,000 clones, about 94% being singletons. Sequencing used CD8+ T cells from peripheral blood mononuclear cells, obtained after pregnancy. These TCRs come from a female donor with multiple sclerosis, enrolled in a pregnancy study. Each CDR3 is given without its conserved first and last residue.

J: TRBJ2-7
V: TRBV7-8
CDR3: ASSLARFSYEQY

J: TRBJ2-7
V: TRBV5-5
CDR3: ASSFDSLSSYEQY

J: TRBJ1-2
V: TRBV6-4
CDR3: ASSWGQEYT

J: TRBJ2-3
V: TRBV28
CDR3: ASSLGALRTDTQY

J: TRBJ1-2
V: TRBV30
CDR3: AWSRQDSNYGYT

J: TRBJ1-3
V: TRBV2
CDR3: ASSESGGAGSGNTIY

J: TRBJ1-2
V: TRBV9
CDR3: ASSVASGPNYGYT

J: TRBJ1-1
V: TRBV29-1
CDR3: SGTLGTEAF

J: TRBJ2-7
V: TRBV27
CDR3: ASSPDAGGWEQY

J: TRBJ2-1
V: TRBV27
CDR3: ASSLPRGNEQF

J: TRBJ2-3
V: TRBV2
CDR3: ASSGDPLPPEVTDTQY

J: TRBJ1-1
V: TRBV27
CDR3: ASSSSPGNTEAF

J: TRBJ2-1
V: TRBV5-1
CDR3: ASSLNAAEDNEQF

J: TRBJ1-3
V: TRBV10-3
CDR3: AIASGRSSGNTIY

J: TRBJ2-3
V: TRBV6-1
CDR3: ASSEGAGGDTQY